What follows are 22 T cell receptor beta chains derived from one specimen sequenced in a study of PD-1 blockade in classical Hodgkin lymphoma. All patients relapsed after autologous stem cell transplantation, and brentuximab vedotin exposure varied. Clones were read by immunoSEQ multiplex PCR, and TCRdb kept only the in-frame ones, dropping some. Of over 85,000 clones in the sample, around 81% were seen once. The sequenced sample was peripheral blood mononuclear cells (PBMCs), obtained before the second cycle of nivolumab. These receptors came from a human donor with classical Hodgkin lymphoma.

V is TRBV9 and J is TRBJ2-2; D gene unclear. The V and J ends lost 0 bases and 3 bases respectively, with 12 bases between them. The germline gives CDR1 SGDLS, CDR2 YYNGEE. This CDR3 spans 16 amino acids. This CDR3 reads CASSVAPDSYTGELFF. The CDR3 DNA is TGTGCCAGCAGCGTAGCCCCTGACTCCTACACCGGGGAGCTGTTTTTT.

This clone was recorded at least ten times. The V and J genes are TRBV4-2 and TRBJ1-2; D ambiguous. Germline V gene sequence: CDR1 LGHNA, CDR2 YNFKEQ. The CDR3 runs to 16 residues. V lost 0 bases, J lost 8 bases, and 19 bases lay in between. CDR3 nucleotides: TGTGCCAGCAGCCAAGAGGGGTCGAGCCTCGGGAAGGGCTACACCTTC. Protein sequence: CASSQEGSSLGKGYTF.

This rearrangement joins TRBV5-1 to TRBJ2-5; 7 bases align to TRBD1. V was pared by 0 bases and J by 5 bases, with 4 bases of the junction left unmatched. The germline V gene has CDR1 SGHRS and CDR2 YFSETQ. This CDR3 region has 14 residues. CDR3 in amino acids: CASSLGQGVETQYF. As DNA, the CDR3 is TGCGCCAGCAGCTTGGGACAGGGTGTGGAGACCCAGTACTTC.

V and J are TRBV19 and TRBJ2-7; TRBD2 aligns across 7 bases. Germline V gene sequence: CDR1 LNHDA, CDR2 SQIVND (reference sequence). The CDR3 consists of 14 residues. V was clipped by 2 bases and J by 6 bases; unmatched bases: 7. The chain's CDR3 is CASSIKGLLSEQYF. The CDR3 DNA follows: TGTGCCAGTAGTATAAAGGGACTACTTAGCGAGCAGTACTTC. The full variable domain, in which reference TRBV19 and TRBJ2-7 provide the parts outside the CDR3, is DGGITQSPKYLFRKEGQNVTLSCEQNLNHDAMYWYRQDPGQGLRLIYYSQIVNDFQKGDIAEGYSVSREKKESFPLTVTSAQKNPTAFYLCASSIKGLLSEQYFGPGTRLTVT.

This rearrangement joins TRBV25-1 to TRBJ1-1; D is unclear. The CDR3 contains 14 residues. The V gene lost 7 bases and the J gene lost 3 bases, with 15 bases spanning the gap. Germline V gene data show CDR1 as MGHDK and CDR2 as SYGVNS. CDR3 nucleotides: TGTGCCAGCACCGGGAATCCTCGGGACACTGAAGCTTTCTTT. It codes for CASTGNPRDTEAFF.

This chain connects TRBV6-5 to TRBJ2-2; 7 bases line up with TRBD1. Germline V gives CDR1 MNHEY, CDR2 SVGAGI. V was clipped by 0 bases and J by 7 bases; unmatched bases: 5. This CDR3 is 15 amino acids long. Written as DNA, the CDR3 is TGTGCCAGCAGTTACTCGAAGGGGGCCCTCGGGGAGCTGTTTTTT. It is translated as CASSYSKGALGELFF.

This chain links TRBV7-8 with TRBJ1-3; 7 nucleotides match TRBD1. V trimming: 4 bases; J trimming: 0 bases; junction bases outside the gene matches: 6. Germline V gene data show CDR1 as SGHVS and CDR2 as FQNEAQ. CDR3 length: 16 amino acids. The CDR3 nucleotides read TGTGCCAGCAGCTCTAGACAGGGTTCCTCTGGAAACACCATATATTTT. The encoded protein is CASSSRQGSSGNTIYF.

The CDR3 sequence: CASSSGLVITGELFF. Here the CDR3 DNA reads TGTGCCAGCAGCTCGGGACTAGTAATTACCGGGGAGCTGTTTTTT. The genes are TRBV5-4 and TRBJ2-2; 8 positions match TRBD2. CDR3 size: 15 residues. In germline, CDR1 is SGHNT, CDR2 YYREEE (reference sequence). Losses at the gene ends were 3 bases for V and 5 bases for J; bases not matched to a gene: 6.

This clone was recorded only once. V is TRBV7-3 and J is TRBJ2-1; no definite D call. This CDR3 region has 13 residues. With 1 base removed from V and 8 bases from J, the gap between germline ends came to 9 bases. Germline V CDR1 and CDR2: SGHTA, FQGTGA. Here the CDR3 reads CASSLMVRDEQFF. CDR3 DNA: TGTGCCAGCAGCTTAATGGTTAGGGATGAGCAGTTCTTC. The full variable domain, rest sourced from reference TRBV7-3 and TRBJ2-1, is GAGVSQTPSNKVTEKGKYVELRCDPISGHTALYWYRQSLGQGPEFLIYFQGTGAADDSGLPNDRFFAVRPEGSVSTLKIQRTERGDSAVYLCASSLMVRDEQFFGPGTRLTVL.

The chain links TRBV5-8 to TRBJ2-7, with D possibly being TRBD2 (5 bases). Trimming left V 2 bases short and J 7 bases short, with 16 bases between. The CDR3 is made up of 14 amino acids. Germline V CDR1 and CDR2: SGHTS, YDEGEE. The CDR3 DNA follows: TGTGCCAGCAGCTTAACGGCTCTCCCGGGGGAGCAGTACTTC. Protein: CASSLTALPGEQYF. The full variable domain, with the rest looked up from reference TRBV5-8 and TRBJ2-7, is EAGVTQSPTHLIKTRGQQATLRCSPISGHTSVYWYQQALGLGLQFLLWYDEGEERNRGNFPPRFSGRQFPNYSSELNVNALELEDSALYLCASSLTALPGEQYFGPGTRLTVT.

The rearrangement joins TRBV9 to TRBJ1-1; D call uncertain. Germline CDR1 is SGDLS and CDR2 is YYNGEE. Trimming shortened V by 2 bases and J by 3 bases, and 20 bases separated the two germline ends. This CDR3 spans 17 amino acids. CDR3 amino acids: CASSVWESGFGYTEAFF. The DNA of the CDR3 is TGTGCCAGCAGCGTTTGGGAATCAGGATTTGGGTACACTGAAGCTTTCTTT. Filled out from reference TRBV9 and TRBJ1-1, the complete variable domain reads DSGVTQTPKHLITATGQRVTLRCSPRSGDLSVYWYQQSLDQGLQFLIQYYNGEERAKGNILERFSAQQFPDLHSELNLSSLELGDSALYFCASSVWESGFGYTEAFFGQGTRLTVV.

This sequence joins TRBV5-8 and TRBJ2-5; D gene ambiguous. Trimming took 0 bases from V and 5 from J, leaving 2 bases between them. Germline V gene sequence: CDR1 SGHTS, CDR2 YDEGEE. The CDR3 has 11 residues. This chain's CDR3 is CASSLVETQYF. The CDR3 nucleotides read TGTGCCAGCAGCTTGGTTGAGACCCAGTACTTC.

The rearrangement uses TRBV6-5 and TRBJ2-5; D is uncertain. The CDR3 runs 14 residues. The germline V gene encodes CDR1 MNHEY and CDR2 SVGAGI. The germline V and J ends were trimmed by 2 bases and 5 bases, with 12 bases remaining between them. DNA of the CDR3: TGTGCCAGCAGTTACAATGACCGCTGGGAGACCCAGTACTTC. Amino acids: CASSYNDRWETQYF.

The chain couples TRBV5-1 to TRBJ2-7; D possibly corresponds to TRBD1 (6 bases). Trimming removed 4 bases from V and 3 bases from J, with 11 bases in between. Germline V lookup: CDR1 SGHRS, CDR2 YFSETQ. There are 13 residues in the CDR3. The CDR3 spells CASSPGQNYEQYF. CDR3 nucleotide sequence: TGCGCCAGCAGCCCGGGACAAAACTACGAGCAGTACTTC. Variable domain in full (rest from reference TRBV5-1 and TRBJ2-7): KAGVTQTPRYLIKTRGQQVTLSCSPISGHRSVSWYQQTPGQGLQFLFEYFSETQRNKGNFPGRFSGRQFSNSRSEMNVSTLELGDSALYLCASSPGQNYEQYFGPGTRLTVT.

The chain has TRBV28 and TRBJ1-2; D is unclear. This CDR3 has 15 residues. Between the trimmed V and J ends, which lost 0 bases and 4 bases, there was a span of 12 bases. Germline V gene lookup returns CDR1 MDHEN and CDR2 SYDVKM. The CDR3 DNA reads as TGTGCCAGCAGTTTATGGGGGTCGGCCCCCTATGGCTACACCTTC. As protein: CASSLWGSAPYGYTF.

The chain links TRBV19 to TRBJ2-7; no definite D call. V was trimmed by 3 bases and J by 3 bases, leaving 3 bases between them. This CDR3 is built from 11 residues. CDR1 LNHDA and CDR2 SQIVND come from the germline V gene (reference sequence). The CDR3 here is CASSMGYEQYF. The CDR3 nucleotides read TGTGCCAGTAGTATGGGCTACGAGCAGTACTTC.

CDR3 in amino acids: CASSLLLAGQTDTQYF. For the CDR3, the DNA is TGTGCCAGCAGCTTACTACTAGCGGGACAAACAGATACGCAGTATTTT. The chain has TRBV7-6 and TRBJ2-3, with 10 nucleotides matching TRBD2. The germline CDR1 and CDR2 sequences are SGHVS and FNYEAQ. The CDR3 sequence is 16 residues long. V shed 2 bases, J shed 3 bases, and the junction held 5 bases outside the gene matches.

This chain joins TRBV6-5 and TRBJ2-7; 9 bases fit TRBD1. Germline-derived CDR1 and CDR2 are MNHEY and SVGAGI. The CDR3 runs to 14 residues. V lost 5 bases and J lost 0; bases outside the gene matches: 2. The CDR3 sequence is CASSRQGGSYEQYF. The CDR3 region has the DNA TGTGCCAGCAGTCGACAGGGGGGCTCCTACGAGCAGTACTTC.

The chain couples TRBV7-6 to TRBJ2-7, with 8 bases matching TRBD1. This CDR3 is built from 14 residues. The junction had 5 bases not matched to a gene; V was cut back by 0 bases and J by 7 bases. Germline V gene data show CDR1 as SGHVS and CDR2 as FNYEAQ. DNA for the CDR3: TGTGCCAGCAGCTTAGCGCAGGGGGCAAGGGAGCAGTACTTC. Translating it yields CASSLAQGAREQYF. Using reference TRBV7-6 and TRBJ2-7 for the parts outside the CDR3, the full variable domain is GAGVSQSPRYKVTKRGQDVALRCDPISGHVSLYWYRQALGQGPEFLTYFNYEAQQDKSGLPNDRFSAERPEGSISTLTIQRTEQRDSAMYRCASSLAQGAREQYFGPGTRLTVT.

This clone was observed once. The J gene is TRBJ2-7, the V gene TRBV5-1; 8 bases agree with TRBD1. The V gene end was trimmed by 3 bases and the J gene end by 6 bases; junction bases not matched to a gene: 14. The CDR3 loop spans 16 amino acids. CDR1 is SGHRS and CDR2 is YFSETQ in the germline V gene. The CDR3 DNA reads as TGCGCCAGCAGCTACCGACAGGGGTCGGCACGTGGCGAGCAGTACTTC. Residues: CASSYRQGSARGEQYF. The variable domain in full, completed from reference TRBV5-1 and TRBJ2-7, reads KAGVTQTPRYLIKTRGQQVTLSCSPISGHRSVSWYQQTPGQGLQFLFEYFSETQRNKGNFPGRFSGRQFSNSRSEMNVSTLELGDSALYLCASSYRQGSARGEQYFGPGTRLTVT.

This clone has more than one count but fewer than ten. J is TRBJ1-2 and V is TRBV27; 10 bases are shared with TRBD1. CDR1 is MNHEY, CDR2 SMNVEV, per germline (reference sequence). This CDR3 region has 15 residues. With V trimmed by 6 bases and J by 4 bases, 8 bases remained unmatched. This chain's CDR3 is CASSKTGGLIYGYTF. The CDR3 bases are TGTGCCAGCAGCAAGACAGGGGGCCTTATCTATGGCTACACCTTC.

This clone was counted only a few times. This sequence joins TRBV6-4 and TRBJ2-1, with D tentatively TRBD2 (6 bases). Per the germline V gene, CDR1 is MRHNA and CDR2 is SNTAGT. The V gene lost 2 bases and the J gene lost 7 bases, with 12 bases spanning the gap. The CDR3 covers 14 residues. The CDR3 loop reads CASSDGSGANEQFF. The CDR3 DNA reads TGTGCCAGCAGTGACGGGTCGGGAGCAAATGAGCAGTTCTTC.